This entry features one TCR beta chain sequence. The CDR3 loop spans 14 amino acids. Trimming took 2 bases from V and 2 from J, leaving 8 bases between them. CDR1 and CDR2 from the germline V gene are MDHEN and SYDVKM. This sample stems from a study of OX40 agonist ivuxolimab in advanced cancers. Assay used: immunoSEQ multiplex PCR; TCRdb lists only in-frame clones, some missing. The data hold about 28,000 clones, with about 83% observed a single time. The receptor's source is an adult with an advanced solid tumor such as melanoma, head and neck, liver or kidney cancer. This rearrangement joins TRBV28 to TRBJ2-3, with D hard to call. Source: CD4+ or CD8+ T cells sorted from blood, taken in a trial of the OX40 agonist ivuxolimab. The CDR3 coding sequence is TGTGCCAGCAGTTTACGGCCATACACAGATACGCAGTATTTT. Its protein product is CASSLRPYTDTQYF.